This TCR beta chain is from a study of shared clonotypes between healthy human individuals. Generated by immunoSEQ multiplex PCR, the TCRdb table keeps only in-frame clones and is missing some. The sample contains around 2.3 million clones, 90% to 96% of which appear only once. Per the germline V gene, CDR1 is SGHAT and CDR2 is FQNNGV. The V gene end was trimmed by 5 bases and the J gene end by 4 bases; junction bases not matched to a gene: 12. CDR3 size: 17 residues. The chain has TRBV11-2 and TRBJ2-2; 8 nucleotides agree with TRBD2. The receptor was isolated from a man younger than 30 in good health. Sample: naive CD4+ T cells sorted from blood. Subset described: CD45RA+ positively selected. CDR3 region: CASSTGGVLQSTGELFF. The CDR3 nucleotides are TGTGCCAGCAGCACCGGGGGGGTCTTGCAATCCACCGGGGAGCTGTTTTTT.